The clone carrying this T cell receptor beta chain was recorded at least ten times. Its antigen remains unidentified. The data belong to a study of T cells in Graves' hyperthyroidism and ophthalmopathy. General study results and limits: Ophthalmopathy stood apart from stable hyperthyroidism in a 13 V-J model.

RNA transcripts yielded amplified TCR beta CDR3 regions. TCR CDR3 regions were first amplified by RT-PCR with HTBI primers. Each CDR3 protein gets one entry after TCRdb re-called the multiplex PCR reads with MiXCR. The data show about 480,000 distinct CDR3 sequences, 13% to 15% seen once. Unmatched junction bases numbered 5, after V lost 3 bases and J lost 7 bases. This CDR3 comprises 15 residues. Absence of ophthalmopathy progression within 18 months defined stable Graves' hyperthyroidism. Newly diagnosed hyperthyroidism patients aged 18 to 65 years had disease lasting under 2 months. Lactation, pregnancy, other autoimmune disease or uncontrolled infection led to exclusion of patients.

This clonotype originated in a woman between 18 and 29 years old with Graves' hyperthyroidism. The sample consisted of blood. The V and J genes are TRBV12-3 or TRBV12-4 and TRBJ2-2, with 10 bases that match TRBD2. The CDR3 region is CASSLASGRHGELFF. CDR3 coding DNA: TGTGCCAGCAGTTTGGCTAGCGGGAGACACGGGGAGCTGTTTTTT.